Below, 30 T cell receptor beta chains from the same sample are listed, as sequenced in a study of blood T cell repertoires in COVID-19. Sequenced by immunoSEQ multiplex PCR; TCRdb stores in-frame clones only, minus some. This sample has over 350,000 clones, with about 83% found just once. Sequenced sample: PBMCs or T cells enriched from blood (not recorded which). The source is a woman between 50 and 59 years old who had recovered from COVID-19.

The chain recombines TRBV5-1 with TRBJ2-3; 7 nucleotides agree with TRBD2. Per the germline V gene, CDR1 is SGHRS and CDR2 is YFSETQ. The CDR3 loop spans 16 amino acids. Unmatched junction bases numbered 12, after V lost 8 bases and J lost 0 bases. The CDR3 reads CASTSERFTSTDTQYF. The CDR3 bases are TGCGCCAGTACTAGCGAGAGATTTACTAGCACAGATACGCAGTATTTT.

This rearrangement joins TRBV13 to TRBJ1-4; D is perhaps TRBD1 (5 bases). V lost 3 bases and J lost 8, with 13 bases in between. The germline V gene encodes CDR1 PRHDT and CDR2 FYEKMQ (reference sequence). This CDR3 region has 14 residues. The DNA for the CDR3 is TGTGCCAGCAGCTTTAGACAGACGGAGGAAAAACTGTTTTTT. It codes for CASSFRQTEEKLFF.

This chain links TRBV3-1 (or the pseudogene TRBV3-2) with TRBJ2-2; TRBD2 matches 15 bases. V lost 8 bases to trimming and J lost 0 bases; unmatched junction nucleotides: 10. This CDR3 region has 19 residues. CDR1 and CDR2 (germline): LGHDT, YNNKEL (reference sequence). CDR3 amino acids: CASSSPGLAGGPNTGELFF. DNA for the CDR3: TGTGCCAGCTCTAGTCCAGGACTAGCGGGGGGGCCGAACACCGGGGAGCTGTTTTTT.

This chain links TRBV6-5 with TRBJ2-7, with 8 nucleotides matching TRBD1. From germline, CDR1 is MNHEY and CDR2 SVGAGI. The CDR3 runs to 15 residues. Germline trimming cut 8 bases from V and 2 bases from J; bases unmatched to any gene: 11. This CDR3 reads CASGPRTGSAYEQYF. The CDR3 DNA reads TGTGCCAGCGGACCTCGGACAGGGTCGGCCTACGAGCAGTACTTC.

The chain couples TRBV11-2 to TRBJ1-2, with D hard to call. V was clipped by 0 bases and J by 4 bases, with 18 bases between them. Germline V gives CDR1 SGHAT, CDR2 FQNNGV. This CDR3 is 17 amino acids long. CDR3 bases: TGTGCCAGCAGCTTAGATCTCAAAACCGCCAGTTTCTATGGCTACACCTTC. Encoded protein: CASSLDLKTASFYGYTF.

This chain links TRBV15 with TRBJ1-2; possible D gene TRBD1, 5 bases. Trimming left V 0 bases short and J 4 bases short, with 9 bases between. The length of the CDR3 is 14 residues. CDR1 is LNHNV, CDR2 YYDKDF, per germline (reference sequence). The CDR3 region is CATSRDLQGYGYTF. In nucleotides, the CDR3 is TGTGCCACCAGCAGAGACCTCCAGGGCTATGGCTACACCTTC.

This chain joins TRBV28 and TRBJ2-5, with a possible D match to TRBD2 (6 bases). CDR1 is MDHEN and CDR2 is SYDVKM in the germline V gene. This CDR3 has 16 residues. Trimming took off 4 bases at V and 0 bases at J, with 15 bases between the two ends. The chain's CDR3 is CASSYSLGLNQETQYF. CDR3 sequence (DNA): TGTGCCAGCAGTTATAGTTTGGGACTCAACCAAGAGACCCAGTACTTC.

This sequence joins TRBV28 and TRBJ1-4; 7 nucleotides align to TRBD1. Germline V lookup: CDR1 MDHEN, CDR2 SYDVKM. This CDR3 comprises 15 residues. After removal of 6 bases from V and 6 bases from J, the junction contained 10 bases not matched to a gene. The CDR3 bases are TGTGCCAGCAGGGGAAGGGGGCGCGGTTATGAAAAACTGTTTTTT. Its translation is CASRGRGRGYEKLFF.

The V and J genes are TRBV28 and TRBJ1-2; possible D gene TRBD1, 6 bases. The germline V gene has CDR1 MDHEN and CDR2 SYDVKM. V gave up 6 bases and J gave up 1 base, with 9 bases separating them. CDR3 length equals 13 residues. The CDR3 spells CASSPGVNYGYTF. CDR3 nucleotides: TGTGCCAGCAGCCCAGGGGTTAACTATGGCTACACCTTC.

This chain's CDR3 is CASRGSGGYEQFF. The CDR3 DNA is TGCGCCAGCAGAGGTAGCGGGGGCTATGAGCAGTTCTTC. The chain joins TRBV5-1 to TRBJ2-1; 9 bases align to TRBD2. The V and J ends lost 5 bases and 8 bases, in that order; junction bases with no gene match: 5. The germline V gene encodes CDR1 SGHRS and CDR2 YFSETQ. The CDR3 totals 13 residues.

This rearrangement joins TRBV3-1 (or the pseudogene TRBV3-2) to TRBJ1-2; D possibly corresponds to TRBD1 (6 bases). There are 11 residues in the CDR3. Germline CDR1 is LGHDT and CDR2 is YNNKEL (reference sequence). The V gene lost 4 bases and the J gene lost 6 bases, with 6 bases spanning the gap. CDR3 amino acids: CASSRDNGYTF. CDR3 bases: TGTGCCAGCAGCCGGGACAATGGCTACACCTTC.

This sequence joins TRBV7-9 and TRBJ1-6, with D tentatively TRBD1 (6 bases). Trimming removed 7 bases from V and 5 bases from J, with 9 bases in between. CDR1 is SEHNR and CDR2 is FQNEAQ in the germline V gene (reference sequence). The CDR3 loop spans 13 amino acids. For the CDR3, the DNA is TGTGCCAGCAACCCAGGGGATAATTCACCCCTCCACTTT. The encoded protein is CASNPGDNSPLHF.

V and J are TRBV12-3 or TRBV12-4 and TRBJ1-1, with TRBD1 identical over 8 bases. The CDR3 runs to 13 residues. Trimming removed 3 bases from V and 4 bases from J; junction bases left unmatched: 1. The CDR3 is CASSLGQATEAFF. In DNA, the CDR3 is TGTGCCAGCAGTTTGGGACAGGCCACTGAAGCTTTCTTT.

The CDR3 DNA follows: TGTGCCTGGGCTGACAGGGGGAATTCACCCCTCCACTTT. It encodes CAWADRGNSPLHF. V is TRBV30 and J is TRBJ1-6, with TRBD1 matching over 9 bases. This CDR3 has 13 amino acids. Germline CDR1 is GTSNPN and CDR2 is SVGIG (reference sequence). Trimming at V came to 5 bases and at J to 7 bases, leaving 3 bases not matched to a gene.

DNA of the CDR3: TGTGCCAGCAGCAATCCGGGACAAAACTACGAGCAGTACTTC. This translates into CASSNPGQNYEQYF. The chain couples TRBV5-5 to TRBJ2-7; tentatively, D is TRBD1 (6 bases). Germline V CDR1 and CDR2: SGHKS, YYEKEE (reference sequence). The CDR3 runs to 14 residues. Trimming removed 4 bases from V and 3 bases from J, with 14 bases in between.

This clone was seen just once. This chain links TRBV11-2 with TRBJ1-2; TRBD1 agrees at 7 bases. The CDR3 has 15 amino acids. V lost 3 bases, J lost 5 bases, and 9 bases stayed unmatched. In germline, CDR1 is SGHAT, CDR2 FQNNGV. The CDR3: CASSFDGTAAYGYTF. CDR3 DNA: TGTGCCAGCAGCTTCGACGGGACAGCCGCATATGGCTACACCTTC.

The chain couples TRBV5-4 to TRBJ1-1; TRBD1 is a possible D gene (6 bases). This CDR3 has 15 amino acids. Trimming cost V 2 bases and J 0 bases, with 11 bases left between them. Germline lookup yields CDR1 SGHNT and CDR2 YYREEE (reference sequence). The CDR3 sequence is CASSFPGHMNTEAFF. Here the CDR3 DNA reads TGTGCCAGCAGCTTTCCGGGACACATGAACACTGAAGCTTTCTTT.

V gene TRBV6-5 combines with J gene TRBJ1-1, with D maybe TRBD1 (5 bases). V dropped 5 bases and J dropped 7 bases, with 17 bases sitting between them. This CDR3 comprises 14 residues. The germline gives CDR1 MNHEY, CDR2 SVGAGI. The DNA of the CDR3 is TGTGCCAGCAGTCCAATGACAGCCACCCTTGAAGCTTTCTTT. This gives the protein CASSPMTATLEAFF.

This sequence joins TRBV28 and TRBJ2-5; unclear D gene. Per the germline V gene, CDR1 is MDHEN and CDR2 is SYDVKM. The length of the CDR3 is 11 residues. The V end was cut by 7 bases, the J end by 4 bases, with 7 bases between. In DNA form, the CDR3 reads TGTGCCAGCAAGGCGGCAGAGACCCAGTACTTC. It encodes CASKAAETQYF. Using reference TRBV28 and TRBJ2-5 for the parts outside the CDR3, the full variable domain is DVKVTQSSRYLVKRTGEKVFLECVQDMDHENMFWYRQDPGLGLRLIYFSYDVKMKEKGDIPEGYSVSREKKERFSLILESASTNQTSMYLCASKAAETQYFGPGTRLLVL.

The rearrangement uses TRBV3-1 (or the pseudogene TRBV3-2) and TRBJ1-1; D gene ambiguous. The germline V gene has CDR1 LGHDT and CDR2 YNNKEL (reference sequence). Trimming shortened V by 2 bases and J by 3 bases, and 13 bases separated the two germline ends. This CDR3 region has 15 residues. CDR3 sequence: CASSQILIRHTEAFF. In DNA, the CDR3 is TGTGCCAGCAGCCAAATTCTCATCAGGCACACTGAAGCTTTCTTT.

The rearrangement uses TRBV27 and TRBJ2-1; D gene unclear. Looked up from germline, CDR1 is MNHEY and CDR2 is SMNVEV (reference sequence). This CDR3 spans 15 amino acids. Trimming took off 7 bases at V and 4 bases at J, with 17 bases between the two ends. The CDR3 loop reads CASKRGQNRYNEQFF. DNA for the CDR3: TGTGCCAGCAAGCGCGGCCAGAACCGATACAATGAGCAGTTCTTC.

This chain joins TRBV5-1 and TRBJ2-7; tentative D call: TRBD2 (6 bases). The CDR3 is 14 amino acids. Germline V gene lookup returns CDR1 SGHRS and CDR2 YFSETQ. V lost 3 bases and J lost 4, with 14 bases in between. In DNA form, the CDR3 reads TGCGCCAGCAGCTCCGGGACCGCGGGGTACGAGCAGTACTTC. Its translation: CASSSGTAGYEQYF.

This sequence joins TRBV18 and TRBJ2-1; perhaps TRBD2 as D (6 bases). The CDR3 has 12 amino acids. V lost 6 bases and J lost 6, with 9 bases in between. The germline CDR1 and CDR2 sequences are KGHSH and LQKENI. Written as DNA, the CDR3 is TGTGCCAGCTCCACTAGCAGCAATGAGCAGTTCTTC. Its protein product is CASSTSSNEQFF.

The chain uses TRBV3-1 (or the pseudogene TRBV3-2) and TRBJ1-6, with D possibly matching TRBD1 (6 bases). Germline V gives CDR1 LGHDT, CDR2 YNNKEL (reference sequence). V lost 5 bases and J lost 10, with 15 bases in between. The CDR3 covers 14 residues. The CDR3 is CASSSQGIGSPLHF. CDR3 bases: TGTGCCAGCAGCTCTCAGGGGATTGGGTCACCCCTCCACTTT.

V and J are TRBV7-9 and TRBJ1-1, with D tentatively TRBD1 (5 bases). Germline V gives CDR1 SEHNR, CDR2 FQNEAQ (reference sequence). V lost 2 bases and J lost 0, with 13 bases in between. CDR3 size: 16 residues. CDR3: CASSLLQGGVNTEAFF. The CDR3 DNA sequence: TGTGCCAGCAGCTTACTCCAGGGTGGGGTGAACACTGAAGCTTTCTTT.

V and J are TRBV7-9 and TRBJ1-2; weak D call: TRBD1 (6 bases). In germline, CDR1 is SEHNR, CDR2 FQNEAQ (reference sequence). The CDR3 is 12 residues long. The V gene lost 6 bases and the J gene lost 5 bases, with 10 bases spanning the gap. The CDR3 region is CASRGQKYGYTF. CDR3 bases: TGTGCCAGCAGAGGACAGAAGTATGGCTACACCTTC.

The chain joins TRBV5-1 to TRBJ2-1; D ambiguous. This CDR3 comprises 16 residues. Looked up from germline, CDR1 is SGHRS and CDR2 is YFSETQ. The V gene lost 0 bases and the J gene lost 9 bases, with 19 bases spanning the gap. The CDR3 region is CASSLVQTPLTAEQFF. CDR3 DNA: TGCGCCAGCAGCTTGGTCCAAACCCCACTTACCGCTGAGCAGTTCTTC. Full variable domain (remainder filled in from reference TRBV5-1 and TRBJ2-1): KAGVTQTPRYLIKTRGQQVTLSCSPISGHRSVSWYQQTPGQGLQFLFEYFSETQRNKGNFPGRFSGRQFSNSRSEMNVSTLELGDSALYLCASSLVQTPLTAEQFFGPGTRLTVL.

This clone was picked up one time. Written as DNA, the CDR3 is TGTGCCAGCAGTTGGACAGGAGGGGTCACAGATACGCAGTATTTT. Translated: CASSWTGGVTDTQYF. The chain uses TRBV28 and TRBJ2-3; D perhaps matches TRBD1 (7 bases). The germline V gene encodes CDR1 MDHEN and CDR2 SYDVKM. This CDR3 contains 15 residues. Trimming shortened V by 4 bases and J by 2 bases, and 13 bases separated the two germline ends.

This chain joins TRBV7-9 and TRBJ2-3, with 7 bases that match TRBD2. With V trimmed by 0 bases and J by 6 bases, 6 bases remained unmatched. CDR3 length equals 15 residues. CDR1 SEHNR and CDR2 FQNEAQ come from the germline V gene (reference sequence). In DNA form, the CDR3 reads TGTGCCAGCAGCTTAGCGCGGGGAGGGTCGGATACGCAGTATTTT. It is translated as CASSLARGGSDTQYF.

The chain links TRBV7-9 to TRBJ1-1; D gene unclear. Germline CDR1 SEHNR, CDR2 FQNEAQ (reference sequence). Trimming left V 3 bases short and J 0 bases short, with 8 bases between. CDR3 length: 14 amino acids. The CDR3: CASSLSGLNTEAFF. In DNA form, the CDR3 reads TGTGCCAGCAGCTTGTCAGGCCTGAACACTGAAGCTTTCTTT.